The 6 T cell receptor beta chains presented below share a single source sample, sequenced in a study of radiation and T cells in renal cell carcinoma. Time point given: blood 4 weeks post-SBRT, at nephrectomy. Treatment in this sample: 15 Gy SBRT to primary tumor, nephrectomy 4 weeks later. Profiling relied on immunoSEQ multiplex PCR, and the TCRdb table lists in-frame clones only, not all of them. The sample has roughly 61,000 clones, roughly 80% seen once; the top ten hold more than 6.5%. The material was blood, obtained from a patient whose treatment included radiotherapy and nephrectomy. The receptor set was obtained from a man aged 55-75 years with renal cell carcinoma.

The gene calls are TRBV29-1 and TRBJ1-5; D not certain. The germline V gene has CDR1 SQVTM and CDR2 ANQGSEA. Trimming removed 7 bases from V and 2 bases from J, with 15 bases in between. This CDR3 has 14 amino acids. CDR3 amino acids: CSETGFGCNQPQHF. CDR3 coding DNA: TGCAGCGAAACGGGGTTTGGGTGCAATCAGCCCCAGCATTTT.

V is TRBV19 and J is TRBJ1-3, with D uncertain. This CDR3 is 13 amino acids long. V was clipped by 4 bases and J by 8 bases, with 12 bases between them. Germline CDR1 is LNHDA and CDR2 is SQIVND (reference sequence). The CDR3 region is CASSTLRGDTIYF. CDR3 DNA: TGTGCCAGTAGTACCCTCAGAGGCGACACCATATATTTT.

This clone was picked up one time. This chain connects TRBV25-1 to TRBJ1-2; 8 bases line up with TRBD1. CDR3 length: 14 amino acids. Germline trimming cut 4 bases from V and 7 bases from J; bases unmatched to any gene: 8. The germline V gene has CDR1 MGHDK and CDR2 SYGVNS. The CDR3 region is CASSALDRESGYTF. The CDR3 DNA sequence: TGTGCCAGCAGTGCTTTGGACAGGGAAAGTGGCTACACCTTC.

The CDR3 DNA reads as TGTGCCAGCAGCCCCCGACTAGCGGGAGGGGCTAACAATGAGCAGTTCTTC. Residues: CASSPRLAGGANNEQFF. This sequence joins TRBV7-2 and TRBJ2-1; 14 nucleotides line up with TRBD2. Germline-derived CDR1 and CDR2 are SGHTA and FQGNSA. CDR3 length equals 17 residues. Trimming cost V 5 bases and J 5 bases; bases outside gene matches: 8.

CDR3 DNA sequence: TGCGCCAGCAGCTTCGGGGAGATAGACTATGGCTACACCTTC. Its protein product is CASSFGEIDYGYTF. V usage is TRBV5-1 and J usage is TRBJ1-2; no clear D. Germline loops: CDR1 SGHRS, CDR2 YFSETQ. Between the trimmed V and J ends, which lost 2 bases and 3 bases, there was a span of 11 bases. The CDR3 length is 14 residues.

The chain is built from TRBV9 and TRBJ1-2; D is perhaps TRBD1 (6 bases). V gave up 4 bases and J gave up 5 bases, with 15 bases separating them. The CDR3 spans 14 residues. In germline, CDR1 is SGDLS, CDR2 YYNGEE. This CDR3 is CASSTFQGSYGYTF. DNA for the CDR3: TGTGCCAGCAGCACCTTTCAGGGGTCGTATGGCTACACCTTC.